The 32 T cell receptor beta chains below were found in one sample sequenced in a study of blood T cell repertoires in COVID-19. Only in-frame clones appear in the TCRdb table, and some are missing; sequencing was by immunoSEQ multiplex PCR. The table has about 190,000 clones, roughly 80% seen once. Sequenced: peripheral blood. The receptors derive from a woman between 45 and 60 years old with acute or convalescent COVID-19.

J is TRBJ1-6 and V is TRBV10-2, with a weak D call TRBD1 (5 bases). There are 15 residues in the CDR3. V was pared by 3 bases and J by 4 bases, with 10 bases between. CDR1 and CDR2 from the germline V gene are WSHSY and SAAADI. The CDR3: CASSDSGLYNSPLHF. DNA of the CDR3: TGCGCCAGCAGTGACTCGGGACTGTATAATTCACCCCTCCACTTT.

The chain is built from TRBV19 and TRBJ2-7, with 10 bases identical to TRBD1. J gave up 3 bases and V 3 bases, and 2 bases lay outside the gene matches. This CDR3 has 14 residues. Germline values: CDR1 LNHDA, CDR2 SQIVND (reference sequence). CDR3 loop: CASSMTGGGYEQYF. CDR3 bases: TGTGCCAGTAGTATGACAGGGGGCGGCTACGAGCAGTACTTC.

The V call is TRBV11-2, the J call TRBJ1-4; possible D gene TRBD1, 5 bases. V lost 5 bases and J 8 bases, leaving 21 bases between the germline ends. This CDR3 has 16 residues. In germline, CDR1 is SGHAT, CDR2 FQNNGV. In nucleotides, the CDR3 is TGTGCCAGCAGCCCATGGGGGGGTTTGGCATACGAAAAACTGTTTTTT. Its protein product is CASSPWGGLAYEKLFF.

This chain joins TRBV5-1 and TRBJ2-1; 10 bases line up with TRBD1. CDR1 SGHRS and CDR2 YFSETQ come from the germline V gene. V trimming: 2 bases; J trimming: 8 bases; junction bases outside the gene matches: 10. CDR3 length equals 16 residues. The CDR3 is CASSFTSGQGSHEQFF. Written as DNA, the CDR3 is TGCGCCAGCAGCTTTACTTCGGGACAGGGGAGCCATGAGCAGTTCTTC.

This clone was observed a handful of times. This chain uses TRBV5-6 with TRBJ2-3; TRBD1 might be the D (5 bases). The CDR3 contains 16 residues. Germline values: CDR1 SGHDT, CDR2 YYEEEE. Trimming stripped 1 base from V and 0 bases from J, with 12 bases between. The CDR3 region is CASSLIGAISTDTQYF. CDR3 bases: TGTGCCAGCAGCTTGATAGGGGCGATTAGCACAGATACGCAGTATTTT.

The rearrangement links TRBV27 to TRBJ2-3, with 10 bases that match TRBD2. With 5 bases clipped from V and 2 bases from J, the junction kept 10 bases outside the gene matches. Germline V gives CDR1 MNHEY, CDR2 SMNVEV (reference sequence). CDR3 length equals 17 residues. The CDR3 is CASSTRRTSGFTDTQYF. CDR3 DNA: TGTGCCAGCAGTACTAGACGGACTAGCGGATTCACAGATACGCAGTATTTT.

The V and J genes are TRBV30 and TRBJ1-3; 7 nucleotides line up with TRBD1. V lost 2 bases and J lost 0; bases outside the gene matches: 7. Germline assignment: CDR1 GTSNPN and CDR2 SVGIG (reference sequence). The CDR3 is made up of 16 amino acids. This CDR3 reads CAWSPWDRISGNTIYF. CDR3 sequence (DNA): TGTGCCTGGAGTCCCTGGGACAGAATCTCTGGAAACACCATATATTTT. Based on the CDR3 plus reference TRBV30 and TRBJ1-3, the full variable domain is SQTIHQWPATLVQPVGSPLSLECTVEGTSNPNLYWYRQAAGRGLQLLFYSVGIGQISSEVPQNLSASRPQDRQFILSSKKLLLSDSGFYLCAWSPWDRISGNTIYFGEGSWLTVV.

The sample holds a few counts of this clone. The CDR3 is CASSSDRADTDTQYF. CDR3 in DNA: TGTGCCAGTAGTTCGGACAGGGCGGACACAGATACGCAGTATTTT. This chain uses TRBV19 with TRBJ2-3, with TRBD1 identical over 8 bases. The germline CDR1 and CDR2 sequences are LNHDA and SQIVND (reference sequence). V was clipped by 5 bases and J by 2 bases; unmatched bases: 6. This CDR3 comprises 15 residues. Complete variable domain (other parts from reference TRBV19 and TRBJ2-3): DGGITQSPKYLFRKEGQNVTLSCEQNLNHDAMYWYRQDPGQGLRLIYYSQIVNDFQKGDIAEGYSVSREKKESFPLTVTSAQKNPTAFYLCASSSDRADTDTQYFGPGTRLTVL.

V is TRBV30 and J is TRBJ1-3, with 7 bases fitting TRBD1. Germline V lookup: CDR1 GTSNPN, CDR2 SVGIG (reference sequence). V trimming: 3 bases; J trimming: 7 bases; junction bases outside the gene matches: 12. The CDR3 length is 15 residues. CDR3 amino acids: CAWRPAGGQVNTIYF. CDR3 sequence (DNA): TGTGCCTGGAGACCCGCAGGGGGGCAGGTGAACACCATATATTTT.

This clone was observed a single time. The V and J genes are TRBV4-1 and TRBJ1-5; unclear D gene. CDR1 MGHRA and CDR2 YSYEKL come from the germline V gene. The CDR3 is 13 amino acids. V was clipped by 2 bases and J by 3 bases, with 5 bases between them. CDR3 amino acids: CASSQRYNQPQHF. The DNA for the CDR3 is TGCGCCAGCAGCCAACGTTACAATCAGCCCCAGCATTTT.

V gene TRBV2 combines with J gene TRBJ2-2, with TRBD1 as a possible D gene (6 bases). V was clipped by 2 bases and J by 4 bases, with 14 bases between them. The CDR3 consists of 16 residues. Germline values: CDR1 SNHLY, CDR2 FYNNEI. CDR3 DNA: TGTGCCAGCAGTGAAACAGGGAACGTAGGCACCGGGGAGCTGTTTTTT. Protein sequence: CASSETGNVGTGELFF.

CDR3 amino acids: CASSWGQFPNQPQHF. CDR3 nucleotides: TGTGCCAGCAGTTGGGGACAGTTCCCCAATCAGCCCCAGCATTTT. V and J are TRBV28 and TRBJ1-5, with TRBD1 matching 7 bases. CDR3 size: 15 residues. The ends lost 4 bases at V and 3 bases at J; junction bases unmatched: 6. Germline assignment: CDR1 MDHEN and CDR2 SYDVKM.

The CDR3: CASSAGSSTDTQYF. The CDR3 bases are TGTGCCAGCAGTGCAGGGTCGAGCACAGATACGCAGTATTTT. The genes are TRBV6-4 and TRBJ2-3; a possible D gene is TRBD1 (5 bases). The CDR3 spans 14 residues. The germline gives CDR1 MRHNA, CDR2 SNTAGT. V was clipped by 4 bases and J by 0 bases, with 8 bases between them.

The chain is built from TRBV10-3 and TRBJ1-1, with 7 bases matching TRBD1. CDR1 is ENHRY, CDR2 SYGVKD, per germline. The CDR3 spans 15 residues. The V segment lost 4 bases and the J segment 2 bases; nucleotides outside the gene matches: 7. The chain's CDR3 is CAISGRTGINTEAFF. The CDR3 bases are TGTGCCATCAGTGGTCGGACAGGTATAAACACTGAAGCTTTCTTT.

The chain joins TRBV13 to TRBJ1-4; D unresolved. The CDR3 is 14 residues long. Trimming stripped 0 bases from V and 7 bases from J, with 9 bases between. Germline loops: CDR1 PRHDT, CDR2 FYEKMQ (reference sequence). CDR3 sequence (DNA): TGTGCCAGCAGCTTAGGGACGTCGGGTGAAAAACTGTTTTTT. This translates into CASSLGTSGEKLFF.

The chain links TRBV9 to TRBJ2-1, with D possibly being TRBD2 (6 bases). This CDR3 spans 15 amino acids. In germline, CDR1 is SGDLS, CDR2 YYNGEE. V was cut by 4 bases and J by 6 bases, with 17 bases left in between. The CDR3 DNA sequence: TGTGCCAGCAGCCCACATCGGCTAGCGCCCAATGAGCAGTTCTTC. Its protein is CASSPHRLAPNEQFF.

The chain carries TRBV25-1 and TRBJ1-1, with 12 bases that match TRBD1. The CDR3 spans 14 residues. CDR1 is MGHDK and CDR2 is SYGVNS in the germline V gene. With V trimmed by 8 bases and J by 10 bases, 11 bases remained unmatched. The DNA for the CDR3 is TGTGCCAGCTCCGCCGGGACAGGGGGCTATGGAGCTTTCTTT. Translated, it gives CASSAGTGGYGAFF.

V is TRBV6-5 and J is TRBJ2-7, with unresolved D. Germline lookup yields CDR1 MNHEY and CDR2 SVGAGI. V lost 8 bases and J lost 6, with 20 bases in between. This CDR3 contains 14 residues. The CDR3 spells CASLPRRGQTEQYF. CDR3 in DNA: TGTGCCAGCCTACCCCGGAGAGGCCAGACCGAGCAGTACTTC.

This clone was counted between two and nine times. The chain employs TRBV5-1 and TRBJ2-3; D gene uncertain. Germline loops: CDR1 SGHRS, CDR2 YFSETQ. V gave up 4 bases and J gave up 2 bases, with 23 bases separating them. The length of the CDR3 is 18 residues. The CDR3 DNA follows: TGCGCCAGCAGCCAACCTACCTCTCCTACCCAAAACACAGATACGCAGTATTTT. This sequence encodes CASSQPTSPTQNTDTQYF.

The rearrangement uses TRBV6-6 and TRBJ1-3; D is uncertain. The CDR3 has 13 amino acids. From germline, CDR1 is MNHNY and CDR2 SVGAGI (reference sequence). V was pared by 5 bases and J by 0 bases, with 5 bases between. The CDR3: CASSPRSGNTIYF. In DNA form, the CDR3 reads TGTGCCAGCAGTCCTCGCTCTGGAAACACCATATATTTT.

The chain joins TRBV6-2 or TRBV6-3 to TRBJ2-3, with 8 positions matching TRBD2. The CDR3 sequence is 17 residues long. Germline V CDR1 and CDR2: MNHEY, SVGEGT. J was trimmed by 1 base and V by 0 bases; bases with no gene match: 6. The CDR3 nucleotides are TGTGCCAGCAGTTACTCAAAGGAACTAGCGGGCACAGATACGCAGTATTTT. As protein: CASSYSKELAGTDTQYF.

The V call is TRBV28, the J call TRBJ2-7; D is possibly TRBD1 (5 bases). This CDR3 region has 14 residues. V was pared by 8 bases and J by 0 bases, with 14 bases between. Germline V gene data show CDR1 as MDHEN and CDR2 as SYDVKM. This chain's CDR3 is CASAAQTDSYEQYF. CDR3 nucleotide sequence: TGTGCCAGCGCCGCACAGACAGACTCCTACGAGCAGTACTTC.

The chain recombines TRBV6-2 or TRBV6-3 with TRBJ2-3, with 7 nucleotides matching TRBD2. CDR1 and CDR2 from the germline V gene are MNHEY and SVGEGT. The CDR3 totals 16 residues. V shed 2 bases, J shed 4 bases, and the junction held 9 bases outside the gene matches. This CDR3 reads CASSYGGRAGSDTQYF. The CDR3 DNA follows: TGTGCCAGCAGTTACGGTGGGAGGGCCGGTTCAGATACGCAGTATTTT.

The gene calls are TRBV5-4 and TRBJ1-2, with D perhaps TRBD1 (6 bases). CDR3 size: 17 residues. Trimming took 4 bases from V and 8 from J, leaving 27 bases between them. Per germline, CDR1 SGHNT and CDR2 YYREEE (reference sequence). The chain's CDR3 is CASSPPTPTGRAKGYTF. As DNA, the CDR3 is TGTGCCAGCAGCCCCCCCACTCCTACAGGGCGCGCTAAAGGCTACACCTTC.

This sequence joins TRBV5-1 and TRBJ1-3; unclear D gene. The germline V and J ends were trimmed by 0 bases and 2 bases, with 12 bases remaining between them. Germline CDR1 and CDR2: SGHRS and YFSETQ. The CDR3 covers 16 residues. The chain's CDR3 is CASSLVEVSPGNTIYF. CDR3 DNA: TGCGCCAGCAGCTTGGTCGAGGTGAGCCCTGGAAACACCATATATTTT.

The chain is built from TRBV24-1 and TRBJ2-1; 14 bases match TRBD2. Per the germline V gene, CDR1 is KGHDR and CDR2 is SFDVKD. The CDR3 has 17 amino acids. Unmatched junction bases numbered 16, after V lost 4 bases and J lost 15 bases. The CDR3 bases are TGTGCCACCAGTGACCCTAGGTCGGGGACTAGCGGGAGTCGCCGGTTCTTC. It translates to CATSDPRSGTSGSRRFF.

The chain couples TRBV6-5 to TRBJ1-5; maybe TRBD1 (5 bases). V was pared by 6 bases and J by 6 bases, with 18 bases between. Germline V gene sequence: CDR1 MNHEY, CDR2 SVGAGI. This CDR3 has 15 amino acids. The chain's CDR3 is CASSSRPGGGQPQHF. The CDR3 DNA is TGTGCCAGCAGCTCTCGTCCCGGGGGGGGTCAGCCCCAGCATTTT.

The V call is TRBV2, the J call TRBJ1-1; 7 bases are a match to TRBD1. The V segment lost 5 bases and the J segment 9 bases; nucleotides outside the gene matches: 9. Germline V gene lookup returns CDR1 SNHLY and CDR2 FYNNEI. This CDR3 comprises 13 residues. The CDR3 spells CASSPRDRGKAFF. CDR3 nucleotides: TGTGCCAGCAGTCCCCGGGACAGAGGTAAAGCTTTCTTT.

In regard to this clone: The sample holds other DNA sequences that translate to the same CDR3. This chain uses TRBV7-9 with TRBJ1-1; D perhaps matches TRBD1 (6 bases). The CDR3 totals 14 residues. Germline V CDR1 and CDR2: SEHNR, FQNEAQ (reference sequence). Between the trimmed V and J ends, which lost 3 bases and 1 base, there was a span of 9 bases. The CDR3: CASSLGGQNTEAFF. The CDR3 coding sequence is TGTGCCAGCAGCTTGGGGGGGCAGAACACTGAAGCTTTCTTT.

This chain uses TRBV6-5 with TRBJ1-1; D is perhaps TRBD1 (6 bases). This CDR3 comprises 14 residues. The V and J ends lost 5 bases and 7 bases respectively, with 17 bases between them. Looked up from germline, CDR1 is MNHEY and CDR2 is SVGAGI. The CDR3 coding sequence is TGTGCCAGCAGTCTACAGGGAGAGGGGAGTGAAGCTTTCTTT. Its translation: CASSLQGEGSEAFF.

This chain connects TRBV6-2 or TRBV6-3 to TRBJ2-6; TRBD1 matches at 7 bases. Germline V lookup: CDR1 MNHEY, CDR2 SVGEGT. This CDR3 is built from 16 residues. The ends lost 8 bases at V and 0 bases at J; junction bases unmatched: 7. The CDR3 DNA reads TGTGCCAGCGGCCCGACAGGGCTCTCTGGGGCCAACGTCCTGACTTTC. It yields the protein CASGPTGLSGANVLTF.

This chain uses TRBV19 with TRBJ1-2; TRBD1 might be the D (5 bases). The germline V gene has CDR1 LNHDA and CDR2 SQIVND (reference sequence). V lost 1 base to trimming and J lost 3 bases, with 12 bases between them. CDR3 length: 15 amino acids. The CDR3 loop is CASSIVARADYGYTF. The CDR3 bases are TGTGCCAGTAGTATAGTGGCCAGGGCGGACTATGGCTACACCTTC.